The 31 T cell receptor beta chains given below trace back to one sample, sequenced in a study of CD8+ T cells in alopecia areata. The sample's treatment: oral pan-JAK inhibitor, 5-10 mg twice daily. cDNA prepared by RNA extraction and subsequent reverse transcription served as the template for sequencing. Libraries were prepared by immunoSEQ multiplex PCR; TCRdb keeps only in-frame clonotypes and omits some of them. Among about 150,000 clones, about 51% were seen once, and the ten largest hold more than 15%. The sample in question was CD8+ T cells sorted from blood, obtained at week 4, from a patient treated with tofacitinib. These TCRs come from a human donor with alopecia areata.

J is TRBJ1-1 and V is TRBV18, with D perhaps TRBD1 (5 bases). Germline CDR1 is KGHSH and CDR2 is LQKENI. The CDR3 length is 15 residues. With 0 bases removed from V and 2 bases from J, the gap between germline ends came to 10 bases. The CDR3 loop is CASSPPKGINTEAFF. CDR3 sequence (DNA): TGTGCCAGCTCACCACCTAAGGGGATTAACACTGAAGCTTTCTTT.

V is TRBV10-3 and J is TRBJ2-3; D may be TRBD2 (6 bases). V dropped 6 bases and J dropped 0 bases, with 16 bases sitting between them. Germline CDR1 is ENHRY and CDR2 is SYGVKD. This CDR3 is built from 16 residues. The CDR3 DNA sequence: TGTGCCATCAGAGACCCTGGCGGGGCGAGCACAGATACGCAGTATTTT. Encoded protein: CAIRDPGGASTDTQYF.

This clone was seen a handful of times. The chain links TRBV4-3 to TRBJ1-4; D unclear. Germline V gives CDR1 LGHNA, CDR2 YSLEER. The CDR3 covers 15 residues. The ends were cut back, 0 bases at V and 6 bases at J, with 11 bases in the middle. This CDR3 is CASSQDGSDDEKLFF. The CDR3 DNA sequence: TGCGCCAGCAGCCAAGATGGGTCAGATGATGAAAAACTGTTTTTT.

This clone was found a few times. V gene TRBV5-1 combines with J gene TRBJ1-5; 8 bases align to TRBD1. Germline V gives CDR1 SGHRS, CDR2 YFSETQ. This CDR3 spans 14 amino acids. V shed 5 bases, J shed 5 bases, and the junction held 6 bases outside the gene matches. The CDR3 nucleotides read TGCGCCAGCAGGGAAGGGACAGGACATCAGCCCCAGCATTTT. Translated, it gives CASREGTGHQPQHF.

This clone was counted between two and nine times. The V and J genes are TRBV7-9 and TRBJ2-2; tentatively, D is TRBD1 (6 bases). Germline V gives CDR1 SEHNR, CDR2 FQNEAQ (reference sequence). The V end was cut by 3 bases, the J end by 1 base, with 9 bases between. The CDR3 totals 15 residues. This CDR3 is CASSFKGQNTGELFF. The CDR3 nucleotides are TGTGCCAGCAGCTTCAAGGGACAGAACACCGGGGAGCTGTTTTTT.

The CDR3 here is CASGGEVINTEAFF. CDR3 DNA: TGTGCCAGCGGGGGGGAGGTTATTAACACTGAAGCTTTCTTT. The V and J genes are TRBV13 and TRBJ1-1; tentatively, D is TRBD1 (5 bases). Germline loops: CDR1 PRHDT, CDR2 FYEKMQ (reference sequence). Deletions cut 8 bases from V and 2 bases from J, with 15 bases between. The CDR3 length is 14 residues.

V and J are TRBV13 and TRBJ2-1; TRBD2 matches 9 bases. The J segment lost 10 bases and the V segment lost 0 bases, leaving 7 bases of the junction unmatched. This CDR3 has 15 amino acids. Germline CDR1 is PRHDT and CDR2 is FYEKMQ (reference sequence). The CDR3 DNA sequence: TGTGCCAGCAGCTTAGGATCGGGACTAGCAGGGGAGCAGTTCTTC. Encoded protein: CASSLGSGLAGEQFF.

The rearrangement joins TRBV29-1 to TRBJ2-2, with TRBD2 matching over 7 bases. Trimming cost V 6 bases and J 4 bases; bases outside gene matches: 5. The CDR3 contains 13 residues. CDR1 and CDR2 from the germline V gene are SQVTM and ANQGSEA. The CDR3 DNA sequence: TGCAGCGTCCAAGCGGGGAGCACCGGGGAGCTGTTTTTT. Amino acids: CSVQAGSTGELFF.

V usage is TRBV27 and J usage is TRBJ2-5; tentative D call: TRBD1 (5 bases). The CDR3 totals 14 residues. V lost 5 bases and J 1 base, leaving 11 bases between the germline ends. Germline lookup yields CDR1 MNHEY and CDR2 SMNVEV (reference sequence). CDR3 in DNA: TGTGCCAGCAGTGACGCAGGGCGCCAAGAGACCCAGTACTTC. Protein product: CASSDAGRQETQYF.

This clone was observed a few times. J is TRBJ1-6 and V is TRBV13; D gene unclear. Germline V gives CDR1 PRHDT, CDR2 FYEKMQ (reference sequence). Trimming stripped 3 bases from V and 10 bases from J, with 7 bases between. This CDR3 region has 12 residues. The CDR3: CASSFGGSPLHF. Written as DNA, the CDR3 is TGTGCCAGCAGCTTCGGCGGGTCACCCCTCCACTTT.

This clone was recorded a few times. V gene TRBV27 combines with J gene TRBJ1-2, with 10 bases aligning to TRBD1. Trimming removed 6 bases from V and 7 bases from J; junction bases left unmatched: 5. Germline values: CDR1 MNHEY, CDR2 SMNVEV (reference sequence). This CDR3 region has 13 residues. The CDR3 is CASSQGQGSGYTF. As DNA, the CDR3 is TGTGCCAGCAGCCAGGGACAGGGGAGTGGCTACACCTTC.

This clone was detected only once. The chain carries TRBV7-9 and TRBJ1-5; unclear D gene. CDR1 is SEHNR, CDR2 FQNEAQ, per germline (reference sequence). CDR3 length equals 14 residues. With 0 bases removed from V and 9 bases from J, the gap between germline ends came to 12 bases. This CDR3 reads CASSLALPGLPQHF. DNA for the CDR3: TGTGCCAGCAGCTTAGCGCTGCCAGGTTTGCCCCAGCATTTT.

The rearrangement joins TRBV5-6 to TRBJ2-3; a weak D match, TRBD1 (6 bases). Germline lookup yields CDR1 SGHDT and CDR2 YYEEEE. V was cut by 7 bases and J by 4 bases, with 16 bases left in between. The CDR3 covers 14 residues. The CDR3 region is CASERDTGPDTQYF. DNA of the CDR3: TGTGCCAGCGAACGGGACACAGGGCCAGATACGCAGTATTTT.

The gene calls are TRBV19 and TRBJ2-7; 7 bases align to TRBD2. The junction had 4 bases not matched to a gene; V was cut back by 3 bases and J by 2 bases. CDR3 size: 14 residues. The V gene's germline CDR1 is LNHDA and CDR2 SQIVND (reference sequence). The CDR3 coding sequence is TGTGCCAGTAGTATGGCGGGGGAGGCCTACGAGCAGTACTTC. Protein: CASSMAGEAYEQYF.

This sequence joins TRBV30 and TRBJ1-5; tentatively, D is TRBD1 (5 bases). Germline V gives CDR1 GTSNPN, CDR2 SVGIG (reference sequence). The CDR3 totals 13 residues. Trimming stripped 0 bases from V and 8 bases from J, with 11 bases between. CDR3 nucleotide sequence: TGTGCCTGGAGTGTGGAATGGGGGGAGCCCCAGCATTTT. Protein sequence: CAWSVEWGEPQHF.

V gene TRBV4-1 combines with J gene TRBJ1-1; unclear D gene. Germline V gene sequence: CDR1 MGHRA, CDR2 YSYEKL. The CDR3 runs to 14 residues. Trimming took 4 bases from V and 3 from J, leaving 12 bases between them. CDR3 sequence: CASSRETRDTEAFF. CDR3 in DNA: TGCGCCAGCAGCCGAGAAACGAGGGACACTGAAGCTTTCTTT.

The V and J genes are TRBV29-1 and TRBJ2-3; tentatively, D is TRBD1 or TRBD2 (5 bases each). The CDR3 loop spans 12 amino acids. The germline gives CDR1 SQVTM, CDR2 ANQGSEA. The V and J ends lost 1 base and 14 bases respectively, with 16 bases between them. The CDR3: CSVEGSSGGGYF. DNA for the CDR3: TGCAGCGTTGAAGGGAGTTCGGGTGGGGGGTATTTT.

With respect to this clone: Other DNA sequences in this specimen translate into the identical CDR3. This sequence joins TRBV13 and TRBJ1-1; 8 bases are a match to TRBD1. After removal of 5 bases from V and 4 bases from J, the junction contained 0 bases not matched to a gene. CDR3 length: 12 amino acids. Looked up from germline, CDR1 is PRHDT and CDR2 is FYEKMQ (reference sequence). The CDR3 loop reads CASSTGGTEAFF. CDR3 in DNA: TGTGCCAGCAGCACAGGGGGCACTGAAGCTTTCTTT.

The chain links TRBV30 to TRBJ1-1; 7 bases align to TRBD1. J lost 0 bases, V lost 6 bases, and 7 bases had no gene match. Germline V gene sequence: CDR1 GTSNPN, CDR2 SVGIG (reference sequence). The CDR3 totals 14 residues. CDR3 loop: CACGQEQMNTEAFF. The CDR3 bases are TGTGCCTGCGGACAGGAGCAAATGAACACTGAAGCTTTCTTT.

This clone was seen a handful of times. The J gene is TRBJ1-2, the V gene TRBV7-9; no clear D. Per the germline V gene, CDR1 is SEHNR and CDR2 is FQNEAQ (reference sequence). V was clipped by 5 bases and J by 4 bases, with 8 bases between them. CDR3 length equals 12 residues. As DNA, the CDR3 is TGTGCCAGCAGCCCGAATTTCTATGGCTACACCTTC. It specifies CASSPNFYGYTF.

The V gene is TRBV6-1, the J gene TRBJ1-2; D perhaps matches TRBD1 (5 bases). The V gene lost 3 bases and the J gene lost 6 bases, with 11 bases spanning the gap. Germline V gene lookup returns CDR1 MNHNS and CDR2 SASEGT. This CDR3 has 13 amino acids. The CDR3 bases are TGTGCCAGCAGTGATGACCCAGGGAATGGCTACACCTTC. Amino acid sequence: CASSDDPGNGYTF.

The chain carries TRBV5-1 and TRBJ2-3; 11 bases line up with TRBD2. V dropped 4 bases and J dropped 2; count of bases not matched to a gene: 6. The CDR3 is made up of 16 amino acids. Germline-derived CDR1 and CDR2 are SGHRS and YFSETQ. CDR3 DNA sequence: TGCGCCAGCAGCAGGCTAGCGGGGGGAACCACAGATACGCAGTATTTT. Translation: CASSRLAGGTTDTQYF.

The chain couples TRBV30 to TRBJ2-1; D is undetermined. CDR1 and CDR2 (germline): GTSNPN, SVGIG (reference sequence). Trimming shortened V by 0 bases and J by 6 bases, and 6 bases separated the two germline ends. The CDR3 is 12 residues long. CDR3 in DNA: TGTGCCTGGAGTGTACATAGCAATGAGCAGTTCTTC. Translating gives CAWSVHSNEQFF.

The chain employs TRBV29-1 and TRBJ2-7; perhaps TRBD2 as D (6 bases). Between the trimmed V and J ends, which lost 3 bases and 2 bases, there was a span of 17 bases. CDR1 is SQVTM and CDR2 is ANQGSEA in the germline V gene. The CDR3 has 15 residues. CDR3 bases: TGCAGCGTTGAGACCAAAGGGACTCTTGCCTACGAGCAGTACTTC. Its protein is CSVETKGTLAYEQYF.

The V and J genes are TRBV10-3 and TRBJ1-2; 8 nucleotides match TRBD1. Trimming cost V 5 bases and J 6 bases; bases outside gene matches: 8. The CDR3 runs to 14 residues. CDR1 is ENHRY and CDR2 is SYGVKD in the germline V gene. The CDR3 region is CAISLSGGADGYTF. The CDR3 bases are TGTGCCATCAGTTTATCAGGGGGCGCTGATGGCTACACCTTC.

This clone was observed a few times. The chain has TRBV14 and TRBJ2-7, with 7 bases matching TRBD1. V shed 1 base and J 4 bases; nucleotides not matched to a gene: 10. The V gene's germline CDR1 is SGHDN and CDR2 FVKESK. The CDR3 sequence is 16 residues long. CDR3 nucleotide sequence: TGTGCCAGCAGCCAAGTACGGACAGGAGTGGGGTACGAGCAGTACTTC. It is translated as CASSQVRTGVGYEQYF.

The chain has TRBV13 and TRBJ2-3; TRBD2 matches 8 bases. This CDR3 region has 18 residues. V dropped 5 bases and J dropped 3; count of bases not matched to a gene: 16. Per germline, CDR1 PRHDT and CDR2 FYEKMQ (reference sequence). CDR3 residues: CASSNRGSGVTGTDTQYF. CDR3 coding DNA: TGTGCCAGCAGCAATCGAGGTAGCGGGGTCACCGGGACAGATACGCAGTATTTT.

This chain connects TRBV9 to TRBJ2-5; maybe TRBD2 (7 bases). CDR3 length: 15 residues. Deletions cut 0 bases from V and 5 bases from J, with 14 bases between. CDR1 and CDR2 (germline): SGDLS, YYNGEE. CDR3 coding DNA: TGTGCCAGCAGCGTAGTGGGGGGGCCCCAGGAGACCCAGTACTTC. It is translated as CASSVVGGPQETQYF.

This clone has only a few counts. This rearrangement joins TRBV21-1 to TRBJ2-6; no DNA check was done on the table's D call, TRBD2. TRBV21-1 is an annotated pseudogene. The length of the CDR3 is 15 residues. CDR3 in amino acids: CASSNRCSGANVLTF. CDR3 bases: TGTGCCAGCAGCAATCGGTGCTCTGGGGCCAACGTCCTGACTTTC.

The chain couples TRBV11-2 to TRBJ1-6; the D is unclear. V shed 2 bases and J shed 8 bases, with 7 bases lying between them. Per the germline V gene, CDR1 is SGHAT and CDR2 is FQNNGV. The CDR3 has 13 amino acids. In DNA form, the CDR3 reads TGTGCCAGCAGCTTAACTGGCGATTCACCCCTCCACTTT. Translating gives CASSLTGDSPLHF.

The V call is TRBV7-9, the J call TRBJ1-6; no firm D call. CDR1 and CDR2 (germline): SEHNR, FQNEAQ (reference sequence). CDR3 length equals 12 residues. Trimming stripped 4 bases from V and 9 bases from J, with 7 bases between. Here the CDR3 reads CASSSRGSPLHF. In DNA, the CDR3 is TGTGCCAGCAGCTCTCGGGGTTCACCCCTCCACTTT.